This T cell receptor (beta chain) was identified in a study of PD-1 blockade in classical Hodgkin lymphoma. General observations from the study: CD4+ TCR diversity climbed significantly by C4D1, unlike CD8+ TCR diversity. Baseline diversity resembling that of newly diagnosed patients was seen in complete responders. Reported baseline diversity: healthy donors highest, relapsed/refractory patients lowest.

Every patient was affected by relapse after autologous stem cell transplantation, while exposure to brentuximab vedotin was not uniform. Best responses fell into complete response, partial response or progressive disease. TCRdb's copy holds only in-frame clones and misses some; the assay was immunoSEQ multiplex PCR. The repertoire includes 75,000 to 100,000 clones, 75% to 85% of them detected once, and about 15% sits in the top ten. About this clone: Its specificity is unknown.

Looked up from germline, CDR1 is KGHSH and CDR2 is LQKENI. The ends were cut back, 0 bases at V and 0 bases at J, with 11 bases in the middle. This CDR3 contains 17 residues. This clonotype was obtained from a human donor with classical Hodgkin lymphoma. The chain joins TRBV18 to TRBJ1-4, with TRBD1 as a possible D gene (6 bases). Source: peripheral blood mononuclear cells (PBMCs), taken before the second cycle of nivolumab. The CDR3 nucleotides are TGTGCCAGCTCACCACCGATCGGGACAACAACTAATGAAAAACTGTTTTTT. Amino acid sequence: CASSPPIGTTTNEKLFF. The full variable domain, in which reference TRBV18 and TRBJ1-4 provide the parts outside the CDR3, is NAGVMQNPRHLVRRRGQEARLRCSPMKGHSHVYWYRQLPEEGLKFMVYLQKENIIDESGMPKERFSAEFPKEGPSILRIQQVVRGDSAAYFCASSPPIGTTTNEKLFFGSGTQLSVL.